This T cell receptor (beta chain) derives from a study of T-cell memory formation after mild COVID-19. Study context: For the most part, TCR clusters were specific to one donor. Study-level results: There was no confirmation that second-wave clones peaking on day 37 were SARS-CoV-2 specific. Clones contracting over day 15 to 85 were CD4/CD8 balanced, with later expanders leaning CD4+.

Concerning this clonotype: The antigen is unknown.

Barcoded TCR alpha and TCR beta cDNA libraries with UMIs came from 5'RACE using constant-segment primers. TCRdb analysed the 5' RACE reads with MiXCR anew, one entry per CDR3 protein. The repertoire holds about 270,000 distinct CDR3 sequences, with about 16% as singletons. Germline lookup yields CDR1 SQVTM and CDR2 ANQGSEA. This CDR3 is built from 14 residues. The V gene end was trimmed by 8 bases and the J gene end by 0 bases; junction bases not matched to a gene: 6. The TCR was taken from a man aged 18-30 years who had mild COVID-19 (a few samples of this study predate the infection). Cell type and time point are not known. The chain has TRBV29-1 and TRBJ2-1; 8 bases align to TRBD2. Sequenced sample: PBMCs or a T cell subset sorted from them (not recorded which). CDR3 protein: CSYPGGDSYNEQFF. CDR3 nucleotides: TGCAGCTACCCGGGGGGGGACTCCTACAATGAGCAGTTCTTC.